This T cell receptor beta chain comes out of a study of T cell responses to AZD1222 COVID-19 vaccine. Germline V gene lookup returns CDR1 KGHDR and CDR2 SFDVKD. This CDR3 region has 13 residues. With 3 bases removed from V and 7 bases from J, the gap between germline ends came to 9 bases. Sequencing used immunoSEQ multiplex PCR; TCRdb keeps in-frame clones, though not all of them. The sample consists of 250,000 to 300,000 clones, 85% to 95% of them appearing once. This specimen was peripheral blood, taken 28 days after the second AZD1222 dose. The V call is TRBV24-1, the J call TRBJ1-5; D unclear. The TCR originated in an adult who received the AZD1222 COVID-19 vaccine. Here the CDR3 reads CATSDKRAQPQHF. CDR3 nucleotide sequence: TGTGCCACCAGTGATAAACGTGCCCAGCCCCAGCATTTT.